This T cell receptor beta chain was captured by sequencing in a study of blood T cell repertoires in COVID-19. Generated by immunoSEQ multiplex PCR, the TCRdb table keeps only in-frame clones and is missing some. Of about 250,000 clones in the sample, around 90% are singletons; the top ten hold 2.5% to 3.5%. The CDR3 runs 13 residues. CDR1 is SEHNR, CDR2 FQNEAQ, per germline (reference sequence). Trimming pared 5 bases from V and 4 bases from J, leaving 9 bases between. In terms of age and location, participants ranged from about 18 to 90 years and lived in about 25 US areas. The sequenced sample was PBMCs or T cells enriched from blood (not recorded which). This TCR derives from a woman between 35 and 50 years old who had been exposed to COVID-19. The chain is built from TRBV7-9 and TRBJ1-3; no firm D call. The CDR3 region has the DNA TGTGCCAGCAGCCCGGGATACGGAAACACCATATATTTT. Translation gives CASSPGYGNTIYF.